The 4 T cell receptor beta chains below come from one sample, sequenced in a study of T-cell memory formation after mild COVID-19. TCRdb recomputed calls from the 5' RACE reads with MiXCR, one row per CDR3 protein. The table lists 130,000 to 150,000 distinct CDR3 sequences, roughly 21% of them singletons, with around 2.5% in the top ten. Sequencing was performed on PBMCs or a T cell subset sorted from them (not recorded which). Receptors originate from an adult woman who had mild COVID-19 (a few samples of this study predate the infection). Cell type and time point are not known.

V is TRBV7-9 and J is TRBJ2-5, with 10 bases that match TRBD2. The CDR3 runs to 14 residues. CDR1 and CDR2 (germline): SEHNR, FQNEAQ (reference sequence). J was trimmed by 4 bases and V by 5 bases; bases with no gene match: 4. CDR3 sequence (DNA): TGTGCCAGCAGCGCGACTAGCGGGCGAGAGACCCAGTACTTC. Protein product: CASSATSGRETQYF. The full variable domain, in which reference TRBV7-9 and TRBJ2-5 provide the parts outside the CDR3, is DTGVSQNPRHKITKRGQNVTFRCDPISEHNRLYWYRQTLGQGPEFLTYFQNEAQLEKSRLLSDRFSAERPKGSFSTLEIQRTEQGDSAMYLCASSATSGRETQYFGPGTRLLVL.

There are many counts of this clonotype. The V call is TRBV12-3 or TRBV12-4, the J call TRBJ2-7; TRBD2 aligns across 10 bases. J was trimmed by 2 bases and V by 5 bases; bases with no gene match: 9. The CDR3 contains 16 residues. In nucleotides, the CDR3 is TGTGCCAGCAGTCGATCGGGACTAGCGCAACCCTACGAGCAGTACTTC. Translated, it gives CASSRSGLAQPYEQYF.

J is TRBJ1-2 and V is TRBV27; D perhaps matches TRBD1 (6 bases). The ends were cut back, 7 bases at V and 5 bases at J, with 14 bases in the middle. Per the germline V gene, CDR1 is MNHEY and CDR2 is SMNVEV (reference sequence). This CDR3 region has 13 residues. The CDR3 sequence: CASKGGNIYGYTF. As DNA, the CDR3 is TGTGCCAGCAAAGGGGGGAATATATATGGCTACACCTTC.

V and J are TRBV5-5 and TRBJ1-5; D not certain. Germline values: CDR1 SGHKS, CDR2 YYEKEE (reference sequence). V was pared by 3 bases and J by 3 bases, with 19 bases between. The CDR3 length is 17 residues. The CDR3 DNA is TGTGCCAGCAGCTATCTTGGGGAAGGGCTGCTCAATCAGCCCCAGCATTTT. Its protein is CASSYLGEGLLNQPQHF.